Included here is one T cell receptor (beta chain) sequence, with context. Its antigen is not identified. The data were obtained in a study of cytomegalovirus exposure and HLA in healthy donors. At the level of the study: The early release's HLA-typed donors yielded 65 million to 85 million unique TCRs.

The study's findings and limits: An assumption of roughly uniform sequencing depth across donors underlay the presence/absence analyses. In a later analysis, at a false discovery rate of 0.05, roughly 17,000 TCR beta sequences matched HLA alleles.

The PCR contained 60 Vbeta and 13 Jbeta primers. Only in-frame clones appear in the TCRdb table, and some are missing; sequencing was by immunoSEQ multiplex PCR. The data hold some 150,000 clones, with about 78% observed a single time. Trimming removed 2 bases at V and 0 bases at J, with 9 bases between. CDR3 length: 15 amino acids. Germline V gene sequence: CDR1 SGHDN, CDR2 FVKESK. Sequencing input: PBMCs. V and J are TRBV14 and TRBJ2-3; TRBD1 is a possible D gene (5 bases). The receptor was derived from a male donor in good health and CMV-seronegative. The CDR3 here is CASSQQPGSTDTQYF. Here the CDR3 DNA reads TGTGCCAGCAGCCAACAGCCAGGGAGCACAGATACGCAGTATTTT. Looking up the rest from reference TRBV14 and TRBJ2-3 gives the full variable domain: EAGVTQFPSHSVIEKGQTVTLRCDPISGHDNLYWYRRVMGKEIKFLLHFVKESKQDESGMPNNRFLAERTGGTYSTLKVQPAELEDSGVYFCASSQQPGSTDTQYFGPGTRLTVL.